The 10 T cell receptor beta chains given below trace back to one sample, sequenced in a study of blood T cell repertoires in COVID-19. The method was immunoSEQ multiplex PCR; TCRdb's version includes in-frame clones alone and lacks a portion of them. This sample has about 330,000 clones, with about 87% found just once. Material for sequencing was peripheral blood. These receptor sequences come from a young man with COVID-19, enrolled during active disease.

The chain combines TRBV10-1 with TRBJ2-2; 12 bases fit TRBD2. This CDR3 has 16 residues. Germline trimming cut 7 bases from V and 6 bases from J; bases unmatched to any gene: 9. CDR1 is WNHNN and CDR2 is SYGVQD in the germline V gene (reference sequence). In DNA form, the CDR3 reads TGCGCCAGCAAGACTAGCGGGGGCCTTATCGCCGGGGAGCTGTTTTTT. Protein: CASKTSGGLIAGELFF.

The chain recombines TRBV27 with TRBJ1-5; 8 bases fit TRBD1. The V gene's germline CDR1 is MNHEY and CDR2 SMNVEV (reference sequence). V was pared by 6 bases and J by 4 bases, with 20 bases of the junction left unmatched. This CDR3 comprises 19 residues. The DNA of the CDR3 is TGTGCCAGCAGCTTTTCTTCCGGGACAGGATTTAGATGGAATCAGCCCCAGCATTTT. Translated, it gives CASSFSSGTGFRWNQPQHF.

Regarding this clone: Since a much larger clone is just one base distant, this may be a read error. The chain combines TRBV5-1 with TRBJ2-3; TRBD2 agrees at 14 bases. Germline V gene data show CDR1 as SGHRS and CDR2 as YFSETQ. This CDR3 region has 16 residues. The J segment lost 3 bases and the V segment lost 3 bases, leaving 3 bases of the junction unmatched. CDR3 coding DNA: TGCGCCAGCAGCTCGGGACTAGCGGGAGCGACAGATACGCAGTATTTT. It codes for CASSSGLAGATDTQYF.

This chain connects TRBV4-3 to TRBJ2-1, with 10 bases lining up with TRBD2. The junction had 12 bases not matched to a gene; V was cut back by 0 bases and J by 7 bases. The CDR3 is made up of 18 amino acids. Germline CDR1 LGHNA, CDR2 YSLEER. The CDR3 DNA reads TGCGCCAGCAGCCAAGAAGGCCCAAGAGCGGGAGGGCGGAATGAGCAGTTCTTC. Translated: CASSQEGPRAGGRNEQFF.

Note on this clone: Given a much more abundant clone one base away, this may be a read error. The sample contains more than one DNA sequence encoding this CDR3. The V and J genes are TRBV7-2 and TRBJ1-1, with a weak D call TRBD1 (5 bases). The CDR3 covers 13 residues. V gave up 4 bases and J gave up 1 base, with 7 bases separating them. In germline, CDR1 is SGHTA, CDR2 FQGNSA. The CDR3 region has the DNA TGTGCCAGCAGCTCGCAGGGGAACACTGAAGCTTTCTTT. Translating gives CASSSQGNTEAFF.

This chain links TRBV12-3 or TRBV12-4 with TRBJ2-3, with D maybe TRBD2 (5 bases). V gave up 7 bases and J gave up 6 bases, with 14 bases separating them. The CDR3 extends over 13 amino acids. The CDR3 DNA reads as TGTGCCAGCAACCTTCTGCGGGCCGATACGCAGTATTTT. Residues: CASNLLRADTQYF.

V usage is TRBV2 and J usage is TRBJ2-1, with D hard to call. Looked up from germline, CDR1 is SNHLY and CDR2 is FYNNEI. Between the trimmed V and J ends, which lost 4 bases and 4 bases, there was a span of 11 bases. CDR3 size: 14 residues. CDR3 sequence: CASSALQPYNEQFF. The CDR3 DNA reads TGTGCCAGCAGTGCCTTACAGCCTTACAATGAGCAGTTCTTC.

This chain connects TRBV19 to TRBJ1-4, with a tentative D call TRBD1 (6 bases). V dropped 7 bases and J dropped 4 bases, with 16 bases sitting between them. Germline V gene lookup returns CDR1 LNHDA and CDR2 SQIVND (reference sequence). The CDR3 has 15 residues. Here the CDR3 DNA reads TGTGCCAGTACCGCCGGGACATTTTTTAATGAAAAACTGTTTTTT. Translating gives CASTAGTFFNEKLFF.

This chain uses TRBV7-9 with TRBJ2-5, with a tentative D call TRBD1 (5 bases). The CDR3 is 15 residues long. CDR1 SEHNR and CDR2 FQNEAQ come from the germline V gene (reference sequence). V was pared by 1 base and J by 2 bases, with 11 bases between. This chain's CDR3 is CASSLGQLDQETQYF. The CDR3 DNA follows: TGTGCCAGCAGCTTAGGACAGCTTGATCAAGAGACCCAGTACTTC.

This clone was detected only once. This chain joins TRBV3-1 (or the pseudogene TRBV3-2) and TRBJ2-5; 14 bases match TRBD2. CDR3 length: 16 residues. CDR1 and CDR2 (germline): LGHDT, YNNKEL (reference sequence). The ends lost 4 bases at V and 5 bases at J; junction bases unmatched: 6. The CDR3 sequence is CASSPRLAGGRETQYF. The CDR3 DNA sequence: TGTGCCAGCAGCCCCCGACTAGCGGGGGGGCGGGAGACCCAGTACTTC.